This T cell receptor (beta chain) was captured by sequencing in a study of blood T cells in healthy people across ages. Findings and caveats of the study: With unsorted PBMCs, a conclusive comparison of naive versus antigen-experienced cells was not possible. A strong correlation between TCR beta diversity and naive T cell percentage was seen.

The study isolated at least 6 million PBMCs from each sample. CDR1 and CDR2 from the germline V gene are SGHTA and FQGNSA. The CDR3 covers 15 residues. V gave up 1 base and J gave up 7 bases; unmatched junction bases: 8. This clonotype was found a few times. Its antigen is unknown. Through a sample-barcoded 5' primer and a J-beta primer mix, a second PCR was run for roughly 7 to 12 cycles. MiXCR, run by TCRdb on the 5' RACE reads, gives a single entry per CDR3 protein. Of 1.2 million to 1.5 million distinct CDR3 sequences listed, about 43% are singletons. Input material: blood. This TCR was sampled from a woman under 30 in good health. The chain links TRBV7-2 to TRBJ2-7; 9 bases align to TRBD2. The CDR3 region is CASSLGASGKVEQYF. The DNA for the CDR3 is TGTGCCAGCAGCTTAGGGGCTAGCGGGAAGGTAGAGCAGTACTTC. Using reference TRBV7-2 and TRBJ2-7 for the parts outside the CDR3, the full variable domain is GAGVSQSPSNKVTEKGKDVELRCDPISGHTALYWYRQSLGQGLEFLIYFQGNSAPDKSGLPSDRFSAERTGGSVSTLTIQRTQQEDSAVYLCASSLGASGKVEQYFGPGTRLTVT.